These T cell receptor beta chains were read from a single sample in a study of blood T cell repertoires in COVID-19. Generated by immunoSEQ multiplex PCR, the TCRdb table keeps only in-frame clones and is missing some. The sample yields roughly 82,000 clones, roughly 87% seen once. The source material was peripheral blood. These TCRs come from a woman in her forties or fifties in a cohort sampled during active COVID-19. CDR3s include the opening cysteine and the closing phenylalanine or tryptophan. The D gene is left open where the match is weak. Part of the rows lack a size; the others show once, few, many or a class for expanded clones.

-,TRBV29-1,TRBJ2-2,-,CSVGIGSPLVGELFF,TGCAGCGTTGGAATCGGGAGCCCCCTGGTCGGGGAGCTGTTTTTT
-,TRBV2,TRBJ1-2,TRBD1,CASSGQGAWGYTF,TGTGCCAGCAGCGGACAGGGGGCGTGGGGCTACACCTTC
-,TRBV19,TRBJ2-5,TRBD2,CASSIARGDGDWAWAETQYF,TGTGCCAGTAGTATCGCCCGGGGGGATGGGGATTGGGCCTGGGCAGAGACCCAGTACTTC
-,TRBV5-1,TRBJ1-5,TRBD1,CASSPGQGAIQPQHF,TGCGCCAGCAGCCCCGGGCAGGGGGCTATCCAGCCCCAGCATTTT
once,TRBV27,TRBJ1-1,TRBD1,CASSLGGQISLNTEAFF,TGTGCCAGCAGTTTAGGGGGACAGATTTCATTGAACACTGAAGCTTTCTTT
-,TRBV6-6,TRBJ2-2,TRBD1,CASSPDAITGVDTGELFF,TGTGCCAGCAGTCCCGACGCGATAACAGGGGTTGACACCGGGGAGCTGTTTTTT
-,TRBV3-1/TRBV3-2,TRBJ1-1,-,CASAGAANTEAFF,TGTGCCAGCGCGGGGGCAGCGAACACTGAAGCTTTCTTT
-,TRBV19,TRBJ1-5,TRBD1,CASSSRTGSEHF,TGTGCCAGTAGTTCAAGGACAGGGAGCGAGCATTTT
-,TRBV30,TRBJ1-1,-,CAWSAGRLTEAFF,TGTGCCTGGAGTGCCGGCAGGCTCACTGAAGCTTTCTTT
-,TRBV11-2,TRBJ2-5,-,CASSYSGPWETQYF,TGTGCCAGCAGCTATAGCGGTCCCTGGGAGACCCAGTACTTC
-,TRBV27,TRBJ2-5,TRBD2,CASSFLGGGVAQETQYF,TGTGCCAGCAGTTTCCTCGGGGGGGGTGTGGCTCAAGAGACCCAGTACTTC
-,TRBV10-3,TRBJ2-3,-,CAISDGGKGTDTQYF,TGTGCCATCAGTGACGGCGGGAAGGGCACAGATACGCAGTATTTT
-,TRBV27,TRBJ2-2,-,CASSLYPGADTGELFF,TGTGCCAGCAGTTTATATCCGGGAGCGGACACCGGGGAGCTGTTTTTT
-,TRBV3-1/TRBV3-2,TRBJ2-2,-,CASSREEGRWTGELFF,TGTGCCAGCAGCCGAGAGGAGGGCCGATGGACCGGGGAGCTGTTTTTT
-,TRBV28,TRBJ2-7,TRBD1,CASSYNRGPYEQYF,TGTGCCAGCAGTTATAACAGGGGGCCCTACGAGCAGTACTTC
-,TRBV28,TRBJ1-1,TRBD1,CASSPGQGAYTEAFF,TGTGCCAGCAGTCCTGGACAGGGGGCGTACACTGAAGCTTTCTTT
-,TRBV27,TRBJ1-1,-,CASSPLRGSTEAFF,TGTGCCAGCTCCCCCCTCCGGGGGAGCACTGAAGCTTTCTTT
-,TRBV27,TRBJ2-1,-,CARGGGTEQFF,TGTGCCAGAGGGGGGGGGACCGAGCAGTTCTTC
once,TRBV7-3,TRBJ2-2,-,CASSSQGRANTGELFF,TGTGCCAGCAGCTCACAGGGCCGTGCGAACACCGGGGAGCTGTTTTTT
-,TRBV7-2,TRBJ1-5,TRBD1,CASSPRQGRQPQHF,TGTGCCAGCAGCCCCCGACAGGGCAGACAGCCCCAGCATTTT
-,TRBV12-5,TRBJ2-1,TRBD2,CASGLPLAGGLYEQFF,TGTGCTAGTGGTCTCCCTTTAGCGGGAGGATTATATGAGCAGTTCTTC
-,TRBV27,TRBJ1-3,-,CASIQLRSGNTIYF,TGTGCCAGCATCCAACTTCGCTCTGGAAACACCATATATTTT
-,TRBV6-5,TRBJ2-5,-,CASSLREGVPQYF,TGTGCCAGCAGCCTTAGAGAAGGGGTCCCCCAGTACTTC
-,TRBV10-3,TRBJ1-2,-,CAISDPDRPHGYTF,TGTGCCATCAGTGACCCGGACAGACCCCACGGCTACACCTTC
-,TRBV28,TRBJ1-4,TRBD1,CASSVGQGGEKLFF,TGTGCCAGCAGTGTGGGGCAGGGGGGAGAAAAACTGTTTTTT
-,TRBV18,TRBJ2-5,TRBD2,CASSPLLAGGPRTQYF,TGTGCCAGCTCACCTTTACTAGCGGGAGGGCCCAGGACCCAGTACTTC
-,TRBV9,TRBJ2-1,-,CASSGADGRPYNEQFF,TGTGCCAGCAGCGGGGCGGATGGGAGACCCTACAATGAGCAGTTCTTC
-,TRBV19,TRBJ2-2,-,CASSMRRNTGELFF,TGTGCCAGTAGTATGCGAAGGAACACCGGGGAGCTGTTTTTT
-,TRBV19,TRBJ2-3,TRBD2,CASSSGRPDTQYF,TGTGCCAGTAGTAGCGGGAGGCCAGATACGCAGTATTTT
once,TRBV21-1,TRBJ1-6,-,CASSKPARQVYNSPLHF,TGTGCCAGCAGCAAACCTGCGAGACAAGTCTATAATTCACCCCTCCACTTT
-,TRBV10-2,TRBJ1-1,TRBD1,CASGGQRDTEAFF,TGCGCCAGCGGGGGACAGAGGGACACTGAAGCTTTCTTT
-,TRBV10-3,TRBJ1-5,-,CAISGRRGNQPQHF,TGTGCCATCAGTGGGCGGAGGGGAAATCAGCCCCAGCATTTT
-,TRBV5-1,TRBJ1-1,TRBD1,CASSQGQEDTEAFF,TGCGCCAGCAGCCAAGGACAGGAGGACACTGAAGCTTTCTTT
-,TRBV19,TRBJ1-2,TRBD1,CASSRDRGGSRTNYGYTF,TGTGCCAGTAGTAGGGACAGGGGGGGATCTCGGACTAACTATGGCTACACCTTC
-,TRBV5-6,TRBJ2-7,-,CASLRGGDYEQYF,TGTGCCAGCTTACGCGGTGGTGACTACGAGCAGTACTTC
-,TRBV7-2,TRBJ2-1,TRBD2,CASSSLVGLAGAYNEQFF,TGTGCCAGCAGCTCCCTGGTCGGCTTAGCGGGAGCATACAATGAGCAGTTCTTC
-,TRBV18,TRBJ1-2,-,CASSPLGVTNGYTF,TGTGCCAGCTCACCCCTCGGGGTAACTAATGGCTACACCTTC
few,TRBV9,TRBJ2-7,TRBD1,CASSVAGQGAGEQYF,TGTGCCAGCAGCGTAGCGGGACAGGGGGCGGGCGAGCAGTACTTC
-,TRBV5-6,TRBJ1-6,-,CASSSVRTALNSPLHF,TGTGCCAGCAGCTCAGTTAGGACAGCACTAAATTCACCCCTCCACTTT
-,TRBV9,TRBJ2-5,-,CASSAGGVTETQYF,TGTGCCAGCAGCGCCGGAGGAGTGACAGAGACCCAGTACTTC
-,TRBV4-1,TRBJ1-5,-,CASSQETAHQPQHF,TGCGCCAGCAGCCAAGAGACAGCCCATCAGCCCCAGCATTTT
-,TRBV9,TRBJ2-1,TRBD2,CASSVRSGRARNEQFF,TGTGCCAGCAGCGTTCGTAGCGGGAGGGCCCGGAATGAGCAGTTCTTC
-,TRBV27,TRBJ1-2,-,CASSLSPSRARTF,TGTGCCAGCAGTTTATCCCCAAGCCGCGCTAGAACCTTC
-,TRBV15,TRBJ2-3,-,CATSREGGGGSDTQYF,TGTGCCACCAGCAGAGAAGGCGGCGGAGGATCAGATACGCAGTATTTT
-,TRBV4-2,TRBJ2-4,-,CASSQDRGIAKNIQYF,TGTGCCAGCAGCCAAGACAGGGGCATAGCCAAAAACATTCAGTACTTC
-,TRBV2,TRBJ2-5,-,CASSEGRVQETQYF,TGTGCCAGCAGTGAAGGGCGGGTCCAAGAGACCCAGTACTTC
-,TRBV3-1/TRBV3-2,TRBJ2-1,-,CASSQGGGTYNEQFF,TGTGCCAGCAGCCAAGGGGGGGGCACCTACAATGAGCAGTTCTTC
-,TRBV28,TRBJ1-4,-,CASNFRGNEKLFF,TGTGCCAGCAATTTTAGGGGGAATGAAAAACTGTTTTTT
once,TRBV25-1,TRBJ2-2,-,CASSDTNTGELFF,TGTGCCAGCAGTGACACGAACACCGGGGAGCTGTTTTTT
-,TRBV15,TRBJ2-3,-,CATSKSAEDTQYF,TGTGCCACCAGCAAGTCTGCCGAGGATACGCAGTATTTT
-,TRBV6-5,TRBJ2-1,-,CASSPRPFKQFF,TGTGCCAGCAGTCCTAGACCTTTCAAGCAGTTCTTC
-,TRBV11-2,TRBJ2-2,TRBD2,CASSSPGGNWQPNTGELFF,TGTGCCAGCAGCTCCCCGGGGGGGAATTGGCAGCCGAACACCGGGGAGCTGTTTTTT
-,TRBV19,TRBJ1-2,TRBD1,CASGTGRMDGYTF,TGTGCCAGTGGGACAGGTAGAATGGATGGCTACACCTTC
-,TRBV28,TRBJ1-1,TRBD1,CASSEDRRGAFF,TGTGCCAGCAGTGAGGACAGGAGGGGAGCTTTCTTT